This note documents a single T cell receptor beta chain sequence. Its antigen is not identified. The sample comes from a study of blood T cells in healthy people across ages. Study-wide points: Roughly linear declines in TCR beta diversity per million T cells occurred with age. Estimated diversity that came from one million T cells was considered an underestimate.

Alongside a J-beta primer mix, a sample-barcoded 5' primer served in a second PCR lasting about 6 to 11 cycles. TCRdb reprocessed the 5' RACE reads via MiXCR and lists one record per CDR3 protein. Of roughly 730,000 distinct CDR3 sequences listed, about 61% are singletons. Trimming cost V 3 bases and J 3 bases, with 12 bases left between them. The CDR3 has 14 amino acids. Germline V gene data show CDR1 as ENHRY and CDR2 as SYGVKD. The receptor comes from a man in his forties in good health. The sequencing sample was made of blood. The chain uses TRBV10-3 and TRBJ2-7; no clear D. The CDR3 coding sequence is TGTGCCATCAGTGAACAAAACAGCATCTACGAGCAGTACTTC. This codes for CAISEQNSIYEQYF.